This T cell receptor (gamma chain) came from a study of Vδ1+ human thymocytes. CDR3 length: 14 amino acids. The germline CDR1 and CDR2 sequences are VINAFY and YDVSNSKD. The ends lost 0 bases at V and 5 bases at J; junction bases unmatched: 7. The template was reverse-transcribed extracted RNA. Pooled V-gene forward primers with one constant-region reverse primer generated the CDR3 amplicons by multiplex PCR. TCRdb made new clone calls on the multiplex PCR reads using CATT. The sample contains roughly 24,000 gamma-chain clones, about an eighth of which appear only once. This clone was detected a few times. The antigen remains undetermined. General study results and limits: Thymic TRG and TRD repertoires appeared highly polyclonal.

Source material: Vdelta1+ gamma-delta thymocytes from the thymus. Subset here: FACS-sorted CD3+ TCRalphabeta- TCRVdelta1+ TCRVdelta2- thymocytes. The receptor was isolated from a child under two years old who had congenital heart surgery. The V gene is TRGV5, the J gene TRGJ1 or TRGJ2. As DNA, the CDR3 is TGTGCCACCTGGGACAGGCCGTGGGATTATAAGAAACTCTTT. Protein product: CATWDRPWDYKKLF.